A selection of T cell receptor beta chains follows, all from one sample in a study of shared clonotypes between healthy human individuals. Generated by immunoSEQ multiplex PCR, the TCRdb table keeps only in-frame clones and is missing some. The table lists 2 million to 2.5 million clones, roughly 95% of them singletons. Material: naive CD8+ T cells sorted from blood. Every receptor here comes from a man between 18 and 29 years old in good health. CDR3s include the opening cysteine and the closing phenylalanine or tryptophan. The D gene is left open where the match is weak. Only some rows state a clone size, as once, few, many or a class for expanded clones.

CDR3 DNA: TGTGCCAGCAGAAAAGAGGAGGGCCGGGCCAATCAGCCCCAGCATTTT
CDR3 protein: CASRKEEGRANQPQHF
J gene: TRBJ1-5
V gene: TRBV21-1
clone size: -
D gene: -

CDR3 DNA: TGTGCCAGTAAATCAGGGAATCAGCCCCAGCATTTT
CDR3 protein: CASKSGNQPQHF
J gene: TRBJ1-5
V gene: TRBV19
clone size: -
D gene: -

CDR3 DNA: TGTGCCAGCAGCGGACAGGAAACTGGCTACACCTTC
CDR3 protein: CASSGQETGYTF
J gene: TRBJ1-2
V gene: TRBV9
clone size: -
D gene: -

CDR3 DNA: TGTGCCAGCAGCCAAGATATAGGTGGAGGGGTGGAGAGCTACACCTTC
CDR3 protein: CASSQDIGGGVESYTF
J gene: TRBJ1-2
V gene: TRBV14
clone size: -
D gene: -

CDR3 DNA: TGCGCCAGCAGCCAAGGACTAGCGGGTAGCTCCTACGAGCAGTACTTC
CDR3 protein: CASSQGLAGSSYEQYF
J gene: TRBJ2-7
V gene: TRBV4-3
clone size: -
D gene: TRBD2

CDR3 DNA: TGTGCCAGCAGTGACCCTAGGACAGGGCTAAATCAGCCCCAGCATTTT
CDR3 protein: CASSDPRTGLNQPQHF
J gene: TRBJ1-5
V gene: TRBV6-1
clone size: -
D gene: TRBD1

CDR3 DNA: TGCAGCGTTTCATTGCCTCTGGGAGGGACTAGCGGGAACAATGAGCAGTTCTTC
CDR3 protein: CSVSLPLGGTSGNNEQFF
J gene: TRBJ2-1
V gene: TRBV29-1
clone size: -
D gene: TRBD2

CDR3 DNA: TGTGCCTGGGGGACAGCCCTTGAAGCTTTCTTT
CDR3 protein: CAWGTALEAFF
J gene: TRBJ1-1
V gene: TRBV30
clone size: few
D gene: TRBD1

CDR3 DNA: TGTGCCAGCAGCTGGACAGGGTCCGAGCAGTACTTC
CDR3 protein: CASSWTGSEQYF
J gene: TRBJ2-7
V gene: TRBV11-2
clone size: -
D gene: TRBD1

CDR3 DNA: TGTGCCAGTAGTATACAGGGAGTTGGAGATACGCAGTATTTT
CDR3 protein: CASSIQGVGDTQYF
J gene: TRBJ2-3
V gene: TRBV19
clone size: -
D gene: -

CDR3 DNA: TGCAGCGTTGAAGATCCGGCAGGGACGGGACAAGAGACCCAGTACTTC
CDR3 protein: CSVEDPAGTGQETQYF
J gene: TRBJ2-5
V gene: TRBV29-1
clone size: -
D gene: -

CDR3 DNA: TGTGCCAGCAGTTACTCAGGGGAATACACCTTC
CDR3 protein: CASSYSGEYTF
J gene: TRBJ1-2
V gene: TRBV6-5
clone size: -
D gene: -

CDR3 DNA: TGTGCCAGCAGCGCTAGCGGAAGGACCTACGAGCAGTACTTC
CDR3 protein: CASSASGRTYEQYF
J gene: TRBJ2-7
V gene: TRBV7-9
clone size: -
D gene: TRBD2

CDR3 DNA: TGCGCCAGCAGCCAAGAGTCCCCTCCGGCGAACACTGAAGCTTTCTTT
CDR3 protein: CASSQESPPANTEAFF
J gene: TRBJ1-1
V gene: TRBV4-1
clone size: once
D gene: -

CDR3 DNA: TGCGCCAGGACGACTAGCGGGAGGATTCCTAGCACAGATACGCAGTATTTT
CDR3 protein: CARTTSGRIPSTDTQYF
J gene: TRBJ2-3
V gene: TRBV5-1
clone size: -
D gene: TRBD2

CDR3 DNA: TGTGCCAGCAGCGTAGTCCCCCAGGGGGCGCATGGGGAGCTGTTTTTT
CDR3 protein: CASSVVPQGAHGELFF
J gene: TRBJ2-2
V gene: TRBV9
clone size: -
D gene: TRBD1

CDR3 DNA: TGTGCCACCAGCCGTCGGACAGGCCCCTACGAGCAGTACTTC
CDR3 protein: CATSRRTGPYEQYF
J gene: TRBJ2-7
V gene: TRBV15
clone size: -
D gene: TRBD1

CDR3 DNA: TGCGCCAGCAGCTTGGACCCTAAGAACACAGATACGCAGTATTTT
CDR3 protein: CASSLDPKNTDTQYF
J gene: TRBJ2-3
V gene: TRBV5-1
clone size: once
D gene: -

CDR3 DNA: TGTGCCAGCAGCGTAGCCGTAGCGGGGTTCCGCACAGATACGCAGTATTTT
CDR3 protein: CASSVAVAGFRTDTQYF
J gene: TRBJ2-3
V gene: TRBV9
clone size: -
D gene: TRBD2

CDR3 DNA: TGCGCCAGCAGCCCCGGACAGGGCCCATTCTATGGCTACACCTTC
CDR3 protein: CASSPGQGPFYGYTF
J gene: TRBJ1-2
V gene: TRBV5-1
clone size: once
D gene: TRBD1

CDR3 DNA: TGTGCCAGCAGTTTATCTATGACTTCTGAAGCTTTCTTT
CDR3 protein: CASSLSMTSEAFF
J gene: TRBJ1-1
V gene: TRBV27
clone size: -
D gene: -

CDR3 DNA: TGTGCCAGCAGCTTAGGACCGGGACAGGGCATCCACTCTGGAAACACCATATATTTT
CDR3 protein: CASSLGPGQGIHSGNTIYF
J gene: TRBJ1-3
V gene: TRBV7-2
clone size: -
D gene: TRBD1

CDR3 DNA: TGTGCCAGCAGCCATAAGGGACAGGGGGCAAGGAGCAATCAGCCCCAGCATTTT
CDR3 protein: CASSHKGQGARSNQPQHF
J gene: TRBJ1-5
V gene: TRBV28
clone size: -
D gene: TRBD1

CDR3 DNA: TGTGCCAGCAGCCACCCGACAGGGGCCGATACGCAGTATTTT
CDR3 protein: CASSHPTGADTQYF
J gene: TRBJ2-3
V gene: TRBV7-9
clone size: -
D gene: TRBD1

CDR3 DNA: TGCAGCGTTACCGGGACAGGTTACAATGAGCAGTTCTTC
CDR3 protein: CSVTGTGYNEQFF
J gene: TRBJ2-1
V gene: TRBV29-1
clone size: -
D gene: TRBD1

CDR3 DNA: TGCGCCAGCAGCCCTCGGGGGTGGGGTAGCAATCAGCCCCAGCATTTT
CDR3 protein: CASSPRGWGSNQPQHF
J gene: TRBJ1-5
V gene: TRBV5-1
clone size: -
D gene: -

CDR3 DNA: TGTGCCAGCAGCTTGGAACAGCGTGCTAACTATGGCTACACCTTC
CDR3 protein: CASSLEQRANYGYTF
J gene: TRBJ1-2
V gene: TRBV5-4
clone size: few
D gene: -

CDR3 DNA: TGTGCCAGCAGCTTGGGAGGGGGCGTCCCCTTTGAGCAGTACTTC
CDR3 protein: CASSLGGGVPFEQYF
J gene: TRBJ2-7
V gene: TRBV5-6
clone size: few
D gene: TRBD1

CDR3 DNA: TGTGCCAGCAGTCCCGAGAACACTGAAGCTTTCTTT
CDR3 protein: CASSPENTEAFF
J gene: TRBJ1-1
V gene: TRBV2
clone size: -
D gene: -

CDR3 DNA: TGTGCCTGGAGTGTACACACAGGGCGAAAGGCCCAGTACTTC
CDR3 protein: CAWSVHTGRKAQYF
J gene: TRBJ2-5
V gene: TRBV30
clone size: -
D gene: -

CDR3 DNA: TGTGCCAGCAGTTACTCTACTAGCGGGAGCACAGATACGCAGTATTTT
CDR3 protein: CASSYSTSGSTDTQYF
J gene: TRBJ2-3
V gene: TRBV6-5
clone size: -
D gene: TRBD2

CDR3 DNA: TGTGCCAGCAGCGAACTAGCGGGAGCTTTCGAGCAGTACTTC
CDR3 protein: CASSELAGAFEQYF
J gene: TRBJ2-7
V gene: TRBV9
clone size: -
D gene: TRBD2

CDR3 DNA: TGTGCCATCAGTGAGGCTAGCACAGATACGCAGTATTTT
CDR3 protein: CAISEASTDTQYF
J gene: TRBJ2-3
V gene: TRBV10-3
clone size: -
D gene: -

CDR3 DNA: TGTGCCAGCACGACAGTTCATAATGAAAAACTGTTTTTT
CDR3 protein: CASTTVHNEKLFF
J gene: TRBJ1-4
V gene: TRBV14
clone size: -
D gene: -

CDR3 DNA: TGTGCCACCAGCCCCCGAACCCCACTAGCGGGGGGCCACAGCACAGATACGCAGTATTTT
CDR3 protein: CATSPRTPLAGGHSTDTQYF
J gene: TRBJ2-3
V gene: TRBV15
clone size: -
D gene: TRBD2

CDR3 DNA: TGTGCCAGCAGCTTAGGCCTGTCGGGGGGTAACACCGGGGAGCTGTTTTTT
CDR3 protein: CASSLGLSGGNTGELFF
J gene: TRBJ2-2
V gene: TRBV13
clone size: -
D gene: TRBD2

CDR3 DNA: TGTGCCAGCAGTGAAGCGGCCGCACTGCCTGGGCACGAGCAGTACTTC
CDR3 protein: CASSEAAALPGHEQYF
J gene: TRBJ2-7
V gene: TRBV6-1
clone size: -
D gene: -

CDR3 DNA: TGTGCCAGCAGCACTGACCCGGGGCTCAACGACGAGCAGTACTTC
CDR3 protein: CASSTDPGLNDEQYF
J gene: TRBJ2-7
V gene: TRBV2
clone size: -
D gene: -

CDR3 DNA: TGTGCCAGCAGCCCCGGGCCGCCTGACTATGGCTACACCTTC
CDR3 protein: CASSPGPPDYGYTF
J gene: TRBJ1-2
V gene: TRBV9
clone size: few
D gene: -

CDR3 DNA: TGTGCCAGCAGCCCCGGGTACACCGGGGAGCTGTTTTTT
CDR3 protein: CASSPGYTGELFF
J gene: TRBJ2-2
V gene: TRBV5-6
clone size: once
D gene: -

CDR3 DNA: TGTGCCAGCAGTGAAAATTATATGGTCGAGGGCTATGGCTACACCTTC
CDR3 protein: CASSENYMVEGYGYTF
J gene: TRBJ1-2
V gene: TRBV6-1
clone size: once
D gene: -

CDR3 DNA: TGCAGCTTATTGACAGGGGAAAGAGATACGCAGTATTTT
CDR3 protein: CSLLTGERDTQYF
J gene: TRBJ2-3
V gene: TRBV29-1
clone size: -
D gene: TRBD1

CDR3 DNA: TGTGCCAGTGACAGGGGGTATACCGGGGAGCTGTTTTTT
CDR3 protein: CASDRGYTGELFF
J gene: TRBJ2-2
V gene: TRBV7-6
clone size: -
D gene: TRBD1

CDR3 DNA: TGTGCCAGCAGCGTAGAGGTACCCGGGGAGCTGTTTTTT
CDR3 protein: CASSVEVPGELFF
J gene: TRBJ2-2
V gene: TRBV9
clone size: -
D gene: -

CDR3 DNA: TGTGCCAGCAGCTTATCGTCCGGCGGGAGAGCTAGCACAGATACGCAGTATTTT
CDR3 protein: CASSLSSGGRASTDTQYF
J gene: TRBJ2-3
V gene: TRBV7-9
clone size: -
D gene: TRBD2

CDR3 DNA: TGTGCCAGCAGTTACGATGTCTCCTACGAGCAGTACTTC
CDR3 protein: CASSYDVSYEQYF
J gene: TRBJ2-7
V gene: TRBV6-6
clone size: -
D gene: -

CDR3 DNA: TGTGCCAGCAGCCATGCGTACAGGGCGGGGCACGTGTTGACCCAGCATTTT
CDR3 protein: CASSHAYRAGHVLTQHF
J gene: TRBJ1-5
V gene: TRBV28
clone size: once
D gene: -

CDR3 DNA: TGCGCCAGCAAGCCTCTAGTAGCGGACAGGGGTTATAACAATGAGCAGTTCTTC
CDR3 protein: CASKPLVADRGYNNEQFF
J gene: TRBJ2-1
V gene: TRBV10-2
clone size: -
D gene: TRBD1

CDR3 DNA: TGTGCCAGCAGCTTAGCTGGCATACTGCCGGGGCAGACGCCTGAAGCTTTCTTT
CDR3 protein: CASSLAGILPGQTPEAFF
J gene: TRBJ1-1
V gene: TRBV7-9
clone size: -
D gene: -

CDR3 DNA: TGCGCCAGCAGCCAGGGACTAGTATCCTACAATGAGCAGTTCTTC
CDR3 protein: CASSQGLVSYNEQFF
J gene: TRBJ2-1
V gene: TRBV4-1
clone size: once
D gene: TRBD2

CDR3 DNA: TGTGCCAGCAGCTTAATGATCACTGAAGCTTTCTTT
CDR3 protein: CASSLMITEAFF
J gene: TRBJ1-1
V gene: TRBV7-9
clone size: -
D gene: -

CDR3 DNA: TGTGCCAGCAGCTCCGACAGGGTTTACGAGCAGTACTTC
CDR3 protein: CASSSDRVYEQYF
J gene: TRBJ2-7
V gene: TRBV7-9
clone size: -
D gene: TRBD1

CDR3 DNA: TGTGCCAGCAGGGTGGGCGGCTCCTACGAGCAGTACTTC
CDR3 protein: CASRVGGSYEQYF
J gene: TRBJ2-7
V gene: TRBV6-1
clone size: -
D gene: -

CDR3 DNA: TGTGCCAGCAGCTCAGAGTACGGCACTGAAGCTTTCTTT
CDR3 protein: CASSSEYGTEAFF
J gene: TRBJ1-1
V gene: TRBV13
clone size: -
D gene: -

CDR3 DNA: TGCGCCAGCAGCGTAGGGGCGGGAGGTGCAGATACGCAGTATTTT
CDR3 protein: CASSVGAGGADTQYF
J gene: TRBJ2-3
V gene: TRBV5-1
clone size: -
D gene: TRBD2